This T cell receptor beta chain is from a study of CD8+CD57+ T cells in acquired aplastic anemia (dated 2018 in TCRdb). Turning to the overall study: On average, sorted CD4+ and CD8+ cells yielded approximately 3 ug of extracted DNA, with a range of 0.2 to 27.4 ug. CD8+CD57+ expansion was defined as a frequency above the mean frequency observed in healthy subjects.

Genomic DNA was used as template for profiling of TCR beta VDJ combinations and CDR3 sequences. An Illumina HiSeq 2000 was the platform used for TCR repertoire sequencing. On the study's bioinformatics: Repertoires were assessed using TRBV/TRBJ rearrangement plots, CDR3 size and DJ length profiles, and Simpson's diversity index. The most abundant DNA sequence in the deep sequencing data was defined as the immunodominant clone. CDR3 amino acid sequences were screened for sharing across subjects and were compared with published repertoires and the VDJdb database. TCRdb trimmed the raw reads at Q25, called clones with MiXCR and kept productive beta chains. Each CDR3 protein appears once, grouped with its most common genes and DNA. The V and J calls come from TCRdb's annotation, not from the publication. This sample lists 200,000 to 250,000 distinct CDR3 sequences; around 45% were detected once. The top ten hold 6.5% to 8% of the sample.

On the study overall, not on this receptor specifically: Some 30 CD8+ CDR3 sequences were found to be shared between patients and controls, but these sequences appeared to be highly expressed in patients and within the immunodominant clones of the patients. CD8+ Simpson's diversity did not differ significantly between patients and healthy controls (P=0.060).

Via the germline V gene, CDR1 is MRHNA and CDR2 SNTAGT. The CDR3 has 13 amino acids, counting the end cysteine and phenylalanine. The CDR3 DNA has 39 bases and is translated from base 1. Patients chosen for sequencing had shown expansion of CD8+CD57+ cells by flow cytometry. All patients had severe acquired aplastic anemia diagnosed by International Study of Aplastic Anemia and Agranulocytosis and Camitta criteria. No patient had received any therapy when blood was sampled. In this study, sorted CD4+ and CD8+ T cells from the blood of healthy subjects and of severe aplastic anemia patients had their TCR repertoires deep-sequenced. In the USA, patient enrollment took place under clinicaltrials.gov protocols 00001620, 01623167, 00001397, 00071045, 00081523 and 00961064. Ficoll-Paque density gradient centrifugation was used to isolate peripheral blood mononuclear cells. Before DNA extraction, CD4+ and CD8+ T cells were sorted by FACS or by magnetic beads.

This clonotype occurred a few times. Its antigen specificity is not known. One end of the junction does not line up with germline, which may come from a read error. The sequence derives from a human donor with aplastic anemia. The chain is assembled from TRBV6-4 and TRBJ1-1, with a tentative D gene TRBD1 over 5 matching bases. The sequenced sample was sorted CD4+, CD8+, or CD8+CD57+ T cells (not recorded which) from PBMCs. The CDR3 loop reads CASSLGTNTEALF. The DNA is TGTGCCAGCAGTCTCGGGACGAACACTGAAGCTCTCTTT.